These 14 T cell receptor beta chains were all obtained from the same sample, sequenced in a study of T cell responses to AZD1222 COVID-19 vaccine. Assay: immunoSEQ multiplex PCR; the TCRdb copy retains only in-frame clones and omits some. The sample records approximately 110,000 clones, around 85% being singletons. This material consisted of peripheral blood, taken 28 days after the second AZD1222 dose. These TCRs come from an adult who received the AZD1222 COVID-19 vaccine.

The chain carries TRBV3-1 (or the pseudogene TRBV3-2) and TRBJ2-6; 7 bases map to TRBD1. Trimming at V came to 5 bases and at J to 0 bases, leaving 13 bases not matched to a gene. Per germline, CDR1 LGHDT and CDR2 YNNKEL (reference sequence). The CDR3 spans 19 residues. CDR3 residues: CASSSMRTGDGSGANVLTF. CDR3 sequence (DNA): TGTGCCAGCAGCTCTATGAGGACAGGCGACGGCTCTGGGGCCAACGTCCTGACTTTC.

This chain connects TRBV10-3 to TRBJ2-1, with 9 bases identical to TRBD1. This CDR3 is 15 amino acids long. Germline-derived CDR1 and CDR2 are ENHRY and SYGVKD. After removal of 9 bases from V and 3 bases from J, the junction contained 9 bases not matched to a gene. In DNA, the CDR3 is TGTGCCATAGAGGGGGGACAGGGTCACTACAATGAGCAGTTCTTC. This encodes CAIEGGQGHYNEQFF.

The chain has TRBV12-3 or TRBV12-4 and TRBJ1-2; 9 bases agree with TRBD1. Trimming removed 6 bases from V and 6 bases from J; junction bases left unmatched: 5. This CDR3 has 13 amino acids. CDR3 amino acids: CASSEQGADGYTF. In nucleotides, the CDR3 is TGTGCCAGCAGCGAACAGGGGGCGGATGGCTACACCTTC.

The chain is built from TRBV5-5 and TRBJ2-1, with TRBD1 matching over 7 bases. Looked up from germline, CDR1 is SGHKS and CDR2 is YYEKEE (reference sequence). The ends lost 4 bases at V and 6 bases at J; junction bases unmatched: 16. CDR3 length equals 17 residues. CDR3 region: CASSTGTAYHWGNEQFF. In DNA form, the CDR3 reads TGTGCCAGCAGCACAGGGACAGCGTACCACTGGGGCAATGAGCAGTTCTTC. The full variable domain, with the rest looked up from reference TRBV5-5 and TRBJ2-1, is DAGVTQSPTHLIKTRGQQVTLRCSPISGHKSVSWYQQVLGQGPQFIFQYYEKEERGRGNFPDRFSARQFPNYSSELNVNALLLGDSALYLCASSTGTAYHWGNEQFFGPGTRLTVL.

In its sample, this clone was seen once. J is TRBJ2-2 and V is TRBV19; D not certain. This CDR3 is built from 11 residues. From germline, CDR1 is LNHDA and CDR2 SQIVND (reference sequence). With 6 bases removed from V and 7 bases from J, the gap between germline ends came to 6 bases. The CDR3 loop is CASSGRGELFF. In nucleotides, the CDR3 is TGTGCCAGTAGCGGGCGCGGGGAGCTGTTTTTT.

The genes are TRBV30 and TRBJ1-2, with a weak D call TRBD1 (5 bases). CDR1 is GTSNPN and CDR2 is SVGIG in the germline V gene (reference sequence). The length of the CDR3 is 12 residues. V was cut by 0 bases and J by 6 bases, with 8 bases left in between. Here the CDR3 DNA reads TGTGCCTGGAGTGTCGGAGGGGATGGCTACACCTTC. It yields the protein CAWSVGGDGYTF. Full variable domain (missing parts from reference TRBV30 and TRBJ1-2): SQTIHQWPATLVQPVGSPLSLECTVEGTSNPNLYWYRQAAGRGLQLLFYSVGIGQISSEVPQNLSASRPQDRQFILSSKKLLLSDSGFYLCAWSVGGDGYTFGSGTRLTVV.

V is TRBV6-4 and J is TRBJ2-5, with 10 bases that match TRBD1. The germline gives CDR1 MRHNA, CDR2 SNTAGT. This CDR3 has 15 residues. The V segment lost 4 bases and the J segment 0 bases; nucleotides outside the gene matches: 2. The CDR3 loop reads CASSAGQGNQETQYF. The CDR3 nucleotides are TGTGCCAGCAGTGCGGGACAGGGGAACCAAGAGACCCAGTACTTC.

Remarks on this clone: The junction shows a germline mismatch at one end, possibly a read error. CDR3 sequence: CASREGLAGPYEQYF. Written as DNA, the CDR3 is TGTGCCAGCAGAGAAGGACTAGCGGGGCCCTACGAGCAGTACTTC. This chain joins TRBV2 and TRBJ2-7; 12 nucleotides line up with TRBD2. The germline V gene has CDR1 SNHLY and CDR2 FYNNEI. CDR3 size: 15 residues.

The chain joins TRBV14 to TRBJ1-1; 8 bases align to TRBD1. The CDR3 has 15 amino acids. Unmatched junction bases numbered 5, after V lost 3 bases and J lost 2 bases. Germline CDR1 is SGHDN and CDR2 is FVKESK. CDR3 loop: CASSHLQGVNTEAFF. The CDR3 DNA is TGTGCCAGCAGCCACCTACAGGGGGTCAACACTGAAGCTTTCTTT.

In nucleotides, the CDR3 is TGTGCCAGCAGATACGCTAACTATGGCTACACCTTC. This codes for CASRYANYGYTF. The chain is built from TRBV28 and TRBJ1-2; D unresolved. This CDR3 has 12 amino acids. The germline CDR1 and CDR2 sequences are MDHEN and SYDVKM. Trimming pared 6 bases from V and 0 bases from J, leaving 5 bases between.

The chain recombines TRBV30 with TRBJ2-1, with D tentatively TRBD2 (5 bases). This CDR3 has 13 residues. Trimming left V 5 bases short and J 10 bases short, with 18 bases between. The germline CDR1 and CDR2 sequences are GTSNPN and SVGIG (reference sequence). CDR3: CAWGPLRGHEQFF. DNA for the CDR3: TGTGCCTGGGGTCCCCTCCGGGGTCACGAGCAGTTCTTC.

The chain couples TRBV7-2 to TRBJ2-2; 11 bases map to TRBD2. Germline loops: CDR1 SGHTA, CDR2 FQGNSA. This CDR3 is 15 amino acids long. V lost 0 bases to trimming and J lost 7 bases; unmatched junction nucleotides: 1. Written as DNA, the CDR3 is TGTGCCAGCAGCTTAGCTAGCGGGGGGGTCGGGGAGCTGTTTTTT. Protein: CASSLASGGVGELFF.

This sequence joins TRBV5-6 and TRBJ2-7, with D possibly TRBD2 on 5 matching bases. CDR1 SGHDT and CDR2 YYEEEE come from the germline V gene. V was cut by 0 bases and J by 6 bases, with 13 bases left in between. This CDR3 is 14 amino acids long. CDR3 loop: CASSLGGSGVEQYF. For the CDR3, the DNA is TGTGCCAGCAGCTTGGGAGGGTCTGGGGTCGAGCAGTACTTC.

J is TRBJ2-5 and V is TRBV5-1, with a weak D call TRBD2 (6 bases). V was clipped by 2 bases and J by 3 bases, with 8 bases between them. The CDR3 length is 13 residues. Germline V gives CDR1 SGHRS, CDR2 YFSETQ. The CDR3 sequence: CASSLGEEETQYF. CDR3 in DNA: TGCGCCAGCAGCTTAGGGGAGGAAGAGACCCAGTACTTC.